The table lists the clone carrying this T cell receptor beta chain with a few counts. Its antigen is still unknown. This CDR3 is 13 amino acids long. CDR1 MRHNA and CDR2 SNTAGT come from the germline V gene. V shed 5 bases, J shed 6 bases, and the junction held 3 bases outside the gene matches. The PCR employed 60 Vbeta primers together with 13 Jbeta primers. Original data processing: As a later analysis found, there were 70 million to 80 million unique TCR beta chains, of which roughly 11 million were shared. Some clones are missing from TCRdb's copy, which holds only in-frame ones; the method was immunoSEQ multiplex PCR. Clonal size and the V and J genes are those of that table, whereas D and trimming came from the DNA. The sample holds 100,000 to 130,000 clones; around two thirds are singletons and the top ten take roughly 15%. This record belongs to a study of cytomegalovirus exposure and HLA in healthy donors.

Study-wide results and caveats: Follow-up analysis later connected one missense variant in DCLRE1C with trimming of TCR beta V- and J-genes. HLA alleles showed associations with about 17,000 TCR beta sequences in a later analysis, at a 0.05 false discovery rate. Reportedly, a later analysis found an Asian-associated ancestry cluster had fewer N-insertions than the roughly 670-donor mean.

This sequence originates from a woman aged 40 to 50 in good health and CMV-seropositive. The chain combines TRBV6-4 with TRBJ2-1, with 8 bases lining up with TRBD2. Sequenced material: PBMCs. CDR3 region: CASSTGTSNEQFF. CDR3 in DNA: TGTGCCAGCAGTACCGGGACTAGCAATGAGCAGTTCTTC.